The 12 T cell receptor beta chains reported below all come from one sample, sequenced in a study of response to subunit inactivated influenza vaccine. TCRdb re-analysed the RT-PCR reads in MiXCR, keeping a single row per CDR3 protein. Of 650,000 or so distinct CDR3 sequences in the sample, around 15% were seen once. The sample in question was PBMCs from blood, obtained around 14 days before vaccination. The receptors derive from a man aged 45 to 65 who received an inactivated influenza vaccine.

This clonotype has a handful of counts. The chain recombines TRBV4-3 with TRBJ2-2; perhaps TRBD1 as D (6 bases). V gave up 2 bases and J gave up 0 bases, with 10 bases separating them. The CDR3 is made up of 16 amino acids. The germline V gene encodes CDR1 LGHNA and CDR2 YSLEER. Written as DNA, the CDR3 is TGCGCCAGCAGCCAACAGGGGCACGCGAACACCGGGGAGCTGTTTTTT. Encoded protein: CASSQQGHANTGELFF.

This clonotype was counted at least ten times. The rearrangement joins TRBV4-3 to TRBJ2-1; no reliable D call. Per germline, CDR1 LGHNA and CDR2 YSLEER. This CDR3 is 16 amino acids long. V lost 0 bases to trimming and J lost 0 bases, with 9 bases between them. CDR3 sequence reads: CASSQDRRSSYNEQFF. The DNA for the CDR3 is TGCGCCAGCAGCCAAGATAGAAGGAGCTCCTACAATGAGCAGTTCTTC.

This clonotype was counted ten times or more. V gene TRBV4-3 combines with J gene TRBJ2-1; 8 bases match TRBD1. V lost 4 bases and J lost 0; bases outside the gene matches: 5. Looked up from germline, CDR1 is LGHNA and CDR2 is YSLEER. CDR3 length: 16 amino acids. The DNA of the CDR3 is TGCGCCAGCAGCCGCGGGACAGGTTACTCCTACAATGAGCAGTTCTTC. This sequence encodes CASSRGTGYSYNEQFF.

This clonotype has only a few counts. V gene TRBV7-8 combines with J gene TRBJ2-1; the D is unclear. The germline gives CDR1 SGHVS, CDR2 FQNEAQ. Trimming removed 1 base at V and 4 bases at J, with 8 bases between. The CDR3 is 14 amino acids. CDR3 DNA: TGTGCCAGCAGCTTAGGAGCTAGGTACAATGAGCAGTTCTTC. Its protein product is CASSLGARYNEQFF.

This clonotype was seen ten or more times. The chain joins TRBV7-8 to TRBJ1-4; TRBD1 might be the D (5 bases). Germline-derived CDR1 and CDR2 are SGHVS and FQNEAQ. The CDR3 is 14 residues long. Trimming removed 1 base at V and 10 bases at J, with 13 bases between. The CDR3 spells CASSLGGVRGKLFF. CDR3 bases: TGTGCCAGCAGCTTAGGGGGGGTGCGAGGAAAACTGTTTTTT.

The V gene is TRBV29-1, the J gene TRBJ2-4; D possibly corresponds to TRBD1 (6 bases). Between the trimmed V and J ends, which lost 7 bases and 3 bases, there was a span of 13 bases. CDR1 and CDR2 (germline): SQVTM, ANQGSEA. The CDR3 is made up of 13 amino acids. CDR3 loop: CSALDSVKNIQYF. The CDR3, as DNA: TGCAGCGCACTGGACAGTGTCAAAAACATTCAGTACTTC.

The chain joins TRBV29-1 to TRBJ2-3; TRBD2 matches at 12 bases. CDR3 length: 16 residues. CDR1 SQVTM and CDR2 ANQGSEA come from the germline V gene. V lost 1 base, J lost 6 bases, and 8 bases stayed unmatched. The CDR3 reads CSVEGGASGRADTQYF. The CDR3 nucleotides read TGCAGCGTTGAAGGGGGGGCTAGCGGGAGGGCGGATACGCAGTATTTT.

This clonotype was detected only a few times. The chain employs TRBV15 and TRBJ1-6, with a possible D match to TRBD1 (5 bases). Germline assignment: CDR1 LNHNV and CDR2 YYDKDF (reference sequence). The germline V and J ends were trimmed by 5 bases and 3 bases, with 8 bases remaining between them. The CDR3 is made up of 14 amino acids. The CDR3, as DNA: TGTGCCACCAGCTGGGGACGCTATAATTCACCCCTCCACTTT. Translated: CATSWGRYNSPLHF.

This clonotype appeared many times. This rearrangement joins TRBV7-2 to TRBJ2-1, with 9 bases lining up with TRBD2. With 5 bases clipped from V and 0 bases from J, the junction kept 2 bases outside the gene matches. CDR1 SGHTA and CDR2 FQGNSA come from the germline V gene. This CDR3 has 15 amino acids. The CDR3 DNA sequence: TGTGCCAGCAGCATACTAGCGGGCTCCTACAATGAGCAGTTCTTC. Its translation: CASSILAGSYNEQFF.

The chain combines TRBV6-5 with TRBJ1-2, with D maybe TRBD1 (6 bases). CDR1 MNHEY and CDR2 SVGAGI come from the germline V gene. The CDR3 spans 14 residues. V dropped 3 bases and J dropped 3 bases, with 11 bases sitting between them. The CDR3 region is CASSYSGGHYGYTF. CDR3 bases: TGTGCCAGCAGTTATTCCGGGGGGCACTATGGCTACACCTTC.

This CDR3 reads CASSPQGPRDSPLHF. CDR3 nucleotides: TGTGCCAGCAGCCCTCAGGGACCGCGGGATTCACCCCTCCACTTT. V usage is TRBV9 and J usage is TRBJ1-6, with a possible D match to TRBD1 (5 bases). CDR3 length equals 15 residues. The germline V gene has CDR1 SGDLS and CDR2 YYNGEE. V was trimmed by 4 bases and J by 8 bases, leaving 16 bases between them.

The chain has TRBV18 and TRBJ2-1; D might be TRBD1 (5 bases). CDR3 length: 14 residues. Trimming took off 2 bases at V and 6 bases at J, with 11 bases between the two ends. Germline lookup yields CDR1 KGHSH and CDR2 LQKENI. CDR3 region: CASSPAAQVNEQFF. For the CDR3, the DNA is TGTGCCAGCTCACCAGCCGCACAGGTCAATGAGCAGTTCTTC.